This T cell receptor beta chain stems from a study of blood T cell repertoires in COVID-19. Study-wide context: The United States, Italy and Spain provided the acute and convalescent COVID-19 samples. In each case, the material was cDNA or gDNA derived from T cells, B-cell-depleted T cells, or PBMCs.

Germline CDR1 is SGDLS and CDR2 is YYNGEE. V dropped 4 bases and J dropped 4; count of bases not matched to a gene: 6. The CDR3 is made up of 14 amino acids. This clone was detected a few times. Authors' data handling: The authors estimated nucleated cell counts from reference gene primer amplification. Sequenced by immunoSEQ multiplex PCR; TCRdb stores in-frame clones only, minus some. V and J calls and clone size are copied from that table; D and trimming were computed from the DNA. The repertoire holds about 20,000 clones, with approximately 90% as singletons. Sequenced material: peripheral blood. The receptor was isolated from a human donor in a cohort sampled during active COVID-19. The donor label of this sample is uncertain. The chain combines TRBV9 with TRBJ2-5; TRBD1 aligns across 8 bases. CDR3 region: CASSPWTGRETQYF. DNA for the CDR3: TGTGCCAGCAGCCCTTGGACAGGGCGAGAGACCCAGTACTTC.